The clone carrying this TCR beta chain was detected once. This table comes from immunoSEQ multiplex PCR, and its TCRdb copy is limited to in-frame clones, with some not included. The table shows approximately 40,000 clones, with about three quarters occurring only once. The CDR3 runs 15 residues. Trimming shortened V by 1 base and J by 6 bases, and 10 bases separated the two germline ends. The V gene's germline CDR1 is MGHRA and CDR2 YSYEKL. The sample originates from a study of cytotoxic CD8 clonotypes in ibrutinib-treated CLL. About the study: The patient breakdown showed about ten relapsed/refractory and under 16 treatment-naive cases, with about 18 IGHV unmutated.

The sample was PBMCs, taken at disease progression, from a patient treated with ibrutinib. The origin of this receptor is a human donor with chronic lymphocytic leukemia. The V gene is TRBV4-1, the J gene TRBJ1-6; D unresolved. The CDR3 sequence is CASSQADLVNSPLHF. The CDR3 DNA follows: TGCGCCAGCAGCCAAGCTGATCTTGTTAATTCACCCCTCCACTTT.